This TCR beta chain was documented in a study of response to subunit inactivated influenza vaccine. One entry per CDR3 protein results from TCRdb running MiXCR on the RT-PCR reads. In the table there are 800,000 or so distinct CDR3 sequences, over 20% of which are singletons. Regarding the study as a whole: The authors proposed limited new T cell recruitment per seasonal influenza vaccination.

To note about this clonotype: Its antigen remains unknown.

With 2 bases removed from V and 3 bases from J, the gap between germline ends came to 15 bases. The CDR3 spans 16 residues. Germline values: CDR1 KGHDR, CDR2 SFDVKD. This TCR was recovered from a man aged 45-60 years who received an inactivated influenza vaccine. The sample consisted of PBMCs from blood, taken 4 to 6 days after vaccination. This chain links TRBV24-1 with TRBJ1-1; TRBD1 might be the D (6 bases). The CDR3 here is CATSDSRVGQDTEAFF. The CDR3 DNA is TGTGCCACCAGTGATTCCCGAGTGGGACAAGACACTGAAGCTTTCTTT.